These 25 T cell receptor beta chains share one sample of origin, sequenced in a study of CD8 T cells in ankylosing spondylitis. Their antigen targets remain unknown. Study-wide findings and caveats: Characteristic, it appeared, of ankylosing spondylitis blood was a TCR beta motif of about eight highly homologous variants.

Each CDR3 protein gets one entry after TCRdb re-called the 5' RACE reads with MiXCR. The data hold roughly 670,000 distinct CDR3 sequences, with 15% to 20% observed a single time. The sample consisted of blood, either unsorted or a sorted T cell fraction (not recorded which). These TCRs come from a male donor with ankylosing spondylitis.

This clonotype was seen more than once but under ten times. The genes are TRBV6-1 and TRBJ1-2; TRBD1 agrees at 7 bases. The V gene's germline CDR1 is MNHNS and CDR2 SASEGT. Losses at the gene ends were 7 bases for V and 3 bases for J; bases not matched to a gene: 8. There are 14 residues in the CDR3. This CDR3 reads CASTRDRVDYGYTF. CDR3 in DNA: TGTGCCAGCACCCGGGACAGAGTAGACTATGGCTACACCTTC.

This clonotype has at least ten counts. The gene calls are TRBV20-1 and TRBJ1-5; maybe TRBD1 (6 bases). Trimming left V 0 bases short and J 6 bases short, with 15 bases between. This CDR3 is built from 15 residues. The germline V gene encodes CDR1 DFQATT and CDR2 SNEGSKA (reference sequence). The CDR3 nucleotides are TGCAGTGCTAGAGATCCGGTCAGGGGAGGTCAGCCCCAGCATTTT. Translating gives CSARDPVRGGQPQHF.

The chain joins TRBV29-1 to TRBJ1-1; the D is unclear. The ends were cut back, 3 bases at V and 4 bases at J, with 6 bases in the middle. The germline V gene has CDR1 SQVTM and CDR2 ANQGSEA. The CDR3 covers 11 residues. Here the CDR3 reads CSVEDPTEAFF. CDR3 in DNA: TGCAGCGTTGAGGACCCCACTGAAGCTTTCTTT.

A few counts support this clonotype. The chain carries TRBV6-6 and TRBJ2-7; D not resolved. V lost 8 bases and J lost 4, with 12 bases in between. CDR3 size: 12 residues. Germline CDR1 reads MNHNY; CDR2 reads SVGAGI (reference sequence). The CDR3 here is CASGETDYEQYF. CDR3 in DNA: TGTGCCAGCGGAGAGACTGATTACGAGCAGTACTTC.

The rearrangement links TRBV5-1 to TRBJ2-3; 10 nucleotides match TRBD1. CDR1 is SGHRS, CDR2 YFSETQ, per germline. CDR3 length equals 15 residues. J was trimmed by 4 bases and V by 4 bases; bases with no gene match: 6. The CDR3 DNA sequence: TGCGCCAGCAGCGGGGGGGACAGGGGCGCAGATACGCAGTATTTT. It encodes CASSGGDRGADTQYF.

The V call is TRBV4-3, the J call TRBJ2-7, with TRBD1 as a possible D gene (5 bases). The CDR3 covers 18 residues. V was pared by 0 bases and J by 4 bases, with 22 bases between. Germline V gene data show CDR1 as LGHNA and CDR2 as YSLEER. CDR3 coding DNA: TGCGCCAGCAGCCAAGAGCGACAGACAGAAACCCTAGGGTACGAGCAGTACTTC. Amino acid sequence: CASSQERQTETLGYEQYF.

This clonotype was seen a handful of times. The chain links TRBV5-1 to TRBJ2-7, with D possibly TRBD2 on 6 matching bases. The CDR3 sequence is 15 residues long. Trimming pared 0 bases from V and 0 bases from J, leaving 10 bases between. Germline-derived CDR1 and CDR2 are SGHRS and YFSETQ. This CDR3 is CASSLAYGSSYEQYF. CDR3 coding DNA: TGCGCCAGCAGCTTGGCCTACGGGAGCTCCTACGAGCAGTACTTC.

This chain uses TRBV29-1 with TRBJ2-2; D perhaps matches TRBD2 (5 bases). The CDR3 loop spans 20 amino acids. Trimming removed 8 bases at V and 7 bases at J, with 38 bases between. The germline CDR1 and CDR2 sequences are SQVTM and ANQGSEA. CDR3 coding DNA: TGCAGCCCGTCATTCATTGGACGCATAGGAGGCCTAAACAAAGGCGGGGAGCTGTTTTTT. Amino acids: CSPSFIGRIGGLNKGGELFF.

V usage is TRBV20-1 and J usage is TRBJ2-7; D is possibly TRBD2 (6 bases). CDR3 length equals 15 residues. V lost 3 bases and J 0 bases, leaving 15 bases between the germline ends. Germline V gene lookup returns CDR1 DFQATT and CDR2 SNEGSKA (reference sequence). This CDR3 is CSARPGGGGSYEQYF. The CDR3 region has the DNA TGCAGTGCTAGGCCCGGGGGAGGAGGCTCCTACGAGCAGTACTTC.

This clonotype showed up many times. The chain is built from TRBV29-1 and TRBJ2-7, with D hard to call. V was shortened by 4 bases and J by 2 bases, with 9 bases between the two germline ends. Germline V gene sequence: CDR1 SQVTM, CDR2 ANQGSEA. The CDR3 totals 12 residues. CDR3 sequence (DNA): TGCAGCGTTGCCCAGTTCACCTACGAGCAGTACTTC. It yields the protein CSVAQFTYEQYF.

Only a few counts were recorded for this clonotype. For the CDR3, the DNA is TGTGCCAGCAGCCGTAGGAGGGGACCTAGCACAGATACGCAGTATTTT. The encoded protein is CASSRRRGPSTDTQYF. The chain uses TRBV4-2 and TRBJ2-3; TRBD2 is a possible D gene (6 bases). This CDR3 is 16 amino acids long. The V end was cut by 4 bases, the J end by 0 bases, with 14 bases between. CDR1 is LGHNA and CDR2 is YNFKEQ in the germline V gene.

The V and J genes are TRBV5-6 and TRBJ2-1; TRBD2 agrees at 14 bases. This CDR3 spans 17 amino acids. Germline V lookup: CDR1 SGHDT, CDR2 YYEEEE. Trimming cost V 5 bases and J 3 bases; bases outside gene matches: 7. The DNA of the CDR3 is TGTGCCAGCAGTCCGGGAGGACTAGCGGGAGGCTACAATGAGCAGTTCTTC. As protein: CASSPGGLAGGYNEQFF.

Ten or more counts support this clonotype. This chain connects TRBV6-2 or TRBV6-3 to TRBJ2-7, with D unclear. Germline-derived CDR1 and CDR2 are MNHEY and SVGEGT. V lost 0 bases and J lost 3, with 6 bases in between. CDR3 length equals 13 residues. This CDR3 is CASSYSEYYEQYF. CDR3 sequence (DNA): TGTGCCAGCAGTTACTCAGAATACTACGAGCAGTACTTC.

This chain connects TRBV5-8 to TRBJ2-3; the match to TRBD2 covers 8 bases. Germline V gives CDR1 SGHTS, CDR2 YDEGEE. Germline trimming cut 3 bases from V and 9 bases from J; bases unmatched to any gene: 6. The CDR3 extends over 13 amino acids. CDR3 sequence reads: CASSSGLAETQYF. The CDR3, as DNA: TGTGCCAGCAGCTCCGGACTAGCTGAGACGCAGTATTTT.

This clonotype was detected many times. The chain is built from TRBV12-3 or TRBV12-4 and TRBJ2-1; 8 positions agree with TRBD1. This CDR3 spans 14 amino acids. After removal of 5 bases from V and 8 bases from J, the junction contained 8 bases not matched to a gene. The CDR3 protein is CASSVGQVMDEQFF. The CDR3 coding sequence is TGTGCCAGCAGTGTGGGACAGGTTATGGATGAGCAGTTCTTC.

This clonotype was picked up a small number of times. This CDR3 is CSARDHSGVLGETQYF. The DNA of the CDR3 is TGCAGTGCTAGAGATCACAGCGGGGTCCTAGGGGAGACCCAGTACTTC. J is TRBJ2-5 and V is TRBV20-1, with 7 positions matching TRBD2. The CDR3 extends over 16 amino acids. The ends lost 0 bases at V and 5 bases at J; junction bases unmatched: 12. Germline CDR1 and CDR2: DFQATT and SNEGSKA (reference sequence).

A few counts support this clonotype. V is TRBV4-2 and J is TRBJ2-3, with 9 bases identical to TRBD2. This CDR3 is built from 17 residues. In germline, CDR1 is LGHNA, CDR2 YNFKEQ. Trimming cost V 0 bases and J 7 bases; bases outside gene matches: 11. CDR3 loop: CASSQDGTSRGVNTQYF. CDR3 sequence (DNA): TGTGCCAGCAGCCAAGACGGGACTAGCCGGGGTGTGAATACGCAGTATTTT.

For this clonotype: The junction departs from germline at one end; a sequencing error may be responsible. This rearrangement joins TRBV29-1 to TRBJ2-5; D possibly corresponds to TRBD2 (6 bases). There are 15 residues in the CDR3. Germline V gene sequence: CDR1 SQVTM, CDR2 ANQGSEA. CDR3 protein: CSVDWAKRAQETQHF. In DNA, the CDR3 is TGCAGCGTTGATTGGGCCAAGCGGGCCCAAGAGACCCAGCACTTC.

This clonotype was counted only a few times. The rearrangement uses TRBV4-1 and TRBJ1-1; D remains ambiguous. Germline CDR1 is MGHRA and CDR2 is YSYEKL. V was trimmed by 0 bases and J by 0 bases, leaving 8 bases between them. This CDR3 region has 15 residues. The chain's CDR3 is CASSQEPGLNTEAFF. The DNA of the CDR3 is TGCGCCAGCAGCCAAGAACCGGGTCTGAACACTGAAGCTTTCTTT.

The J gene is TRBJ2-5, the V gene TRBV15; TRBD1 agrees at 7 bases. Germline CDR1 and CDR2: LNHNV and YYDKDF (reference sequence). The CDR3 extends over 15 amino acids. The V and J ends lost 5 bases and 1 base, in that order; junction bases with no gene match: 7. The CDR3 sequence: CATSGTGQPQETQYF. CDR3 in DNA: TGTGCCACCAGCGGCACGGGACAGCCCCAAGAGACCCAGTACTTC.

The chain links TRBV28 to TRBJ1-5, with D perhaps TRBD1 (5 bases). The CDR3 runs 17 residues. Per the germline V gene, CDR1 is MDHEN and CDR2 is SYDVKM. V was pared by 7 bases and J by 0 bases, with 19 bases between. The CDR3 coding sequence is TGTGCCAGCATCGGGGGATCGTTAAAGGATAGCAATCAGCCCCAGCATTTT. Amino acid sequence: CASIGGSLKDSNQPQHF.

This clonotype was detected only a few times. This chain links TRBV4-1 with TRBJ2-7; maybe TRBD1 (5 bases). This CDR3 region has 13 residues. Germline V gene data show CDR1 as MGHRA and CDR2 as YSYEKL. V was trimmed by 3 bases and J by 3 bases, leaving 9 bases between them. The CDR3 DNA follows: TGCGCCAGCAGCCATGATCAGGGCTACGAGCAGTACTTC. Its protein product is CASSHDQGYEQYF.

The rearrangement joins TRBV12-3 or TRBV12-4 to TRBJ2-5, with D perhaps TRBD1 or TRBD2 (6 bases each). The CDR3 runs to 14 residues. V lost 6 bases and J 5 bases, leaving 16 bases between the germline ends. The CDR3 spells CASRRLGGDETQYF. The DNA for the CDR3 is TGTGCCAGCAGACGGCTCGGGGGCGACGAGACCCAGTACTTC.

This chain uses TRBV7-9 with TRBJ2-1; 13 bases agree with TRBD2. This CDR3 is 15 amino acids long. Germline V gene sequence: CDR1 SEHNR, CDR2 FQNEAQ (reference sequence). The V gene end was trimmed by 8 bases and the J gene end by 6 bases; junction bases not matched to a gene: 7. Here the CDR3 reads CASCLGLAGCNEQFF. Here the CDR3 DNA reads TGTGCCAGCTGCCTGGGACTAGCGGGATGCAATGAGCAGTTCTTC.

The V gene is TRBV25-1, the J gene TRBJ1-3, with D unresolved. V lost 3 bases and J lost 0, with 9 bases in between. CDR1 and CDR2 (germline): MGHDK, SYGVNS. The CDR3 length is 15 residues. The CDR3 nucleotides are TGTGCCAGCAGTGATGGCTTGAACTCTGGAAACACCATATATTTT. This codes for CASSDGLNSGNTIYF.